The 24 T cell receptor beta chains below were found in one sample sequenced in a study of cytomegalovirus exposure and HLA in healthy donors. This table comes from immunoSEQ multiplex PCR, and its TCRdb copy is limited to in-frame clones, with some not included. This table has more than 80,000 clones, roughly 96% appearing once. Sequencing input: PBMCs. The receptor set was obtained from a woman aged 18-29 years in good health and CMV-seronegative.

The chain employs TRBV28 and TRBJ2-1; a possible D gene is TRBD2 (6 bases). Per the germline V gene, CDR1 is MDHEN and CDR2 is SYDVKM. There are 16 residues in the CDR3. V shed 3 bases and J shed 0 bases, with 12 bases lying between them. DNA of the CDR3: TGTGCCAGCAGTTTCCCCGGGGGTAGCTCCTACAATGAGCAGTTCTTC. This encodes CASSFPGGSSYNEQFF.

The chain recombines TRBV7-9 with TRBJ1-4, with D unresolved. Germline V CDR1 and CDR2: SEHNR, FQNEAQ (reference sequence). The CDR3 runs 18 residues. The V end lost 2 bases, the J end lost 0 bases, and 16 bases lay between the germline ends. The CDR3 protein is CASSLIEGRGPTNEKLFF. In nucleotides, the CDR3 is TGTGCCAGCAGCTTAATTGAAGGTCGAGGGCCAACTAATGAAAAACTGTTTTTT.

The V call is TRBV30, the J call TRBJ1-2; no clear D gene. Deletions cut 5 bases from V and 6 bases from J, with 16 bases between. Germline lookup yields CDR1 GTSNPN and CDR2 SVGIG (reference sequence). There are 13 residues in the CDR3. This CDR3 is CAWEGPGMDGYTF. In DNA form, the CDR3 reads TGTGCCTGGGAGGGTCCCGGGATGGATGGCTACACCTTC.

The rearrangement uses TRBV10-1 and TRBJ2-1; D unresolved. CDR1 and CDR2 (germline): WNHNN, SYGVQD (reference sequence). This CDR3 is 13 amino acids long. Trimming stripped 5 bases from V and 4 bases from J, with 9 bases between. The DNA of the CDR3 is TGCGCCAGCAGTCCCGACAAATACAATGAGCAGTTCTTC. Translating gives CASSPDKYNEQFF.

The chain employs TRBV7-6 and TRBJ2-1; 9 nucleotides align to TRBD2. V shed 1 base and J 8 bases; nucleotides not matched to a gene: 21. The CDR3 is 20 residues long. CDR1 SGHVS and CDR2 FNYEAQ come from the germline V gene. The CDR3 loop reads CASSLVNSFAGGVVQYEQFF. CDR3 in DNA: TGTGCCAGCAGCTTAGTTAATTCGTTTGCGGGAGGGGTTGTACAGTATGAGCAGTTCTTC.

This chain connects TRBV7-9 to TRBJ1-1; possible D gene TRBD1, 6 bases. Trimming removed 6 bases at V and 10 bases at J, with 15 bases between. Germline V gene lookup returns CDR1 SEHNR and CDR2 FQNEAQ (reference sequence). The CDR3 runs 12 residues. CDR3 protein: CASSLQGHGAFF. The CDR3 nucleotides are TGTGCCAGCAGTTTGCAGGGACATGGAGCTTTCTTT.

The chain employs TRBV5-1 and TRBJ2-7, with 7 bases lining up with TRBD1. The length of the CDR3 is 15 residues. The germline gives CDR1 SGHRS, CDR2 YFSETQ. The V and J ends lost 3 bases and 2 bases, in that order; junction bases with no gene match: 8. Here the CDR3 reads CASSYAGTAPYEQYF. Here the CDR3 DNA reads TGCGCCAGCAGCTACGCCGGGACAGCCCCCTACGAGCAGTACTTC.

This clone was counted between two and nine times. The chain carries TRBV11-1 and TRBJ2-7; perhaps TRBD1 as D (5 bases). Trimming left V 5 bases short and J 0 bases short, with 14 bases between. In germline, CDR1 is SGHAT, CDR2 FQDESV (reference sequence). The CDR3 runs 15 residues. DNA for the CDR3: TGTGCCAGCAGCCCTAGGCAGGGTAGCTCCTACGAGCAGTACTTC. Translated, it gives CASSPRQGSSYEQYF.

V is TRBV19 and J is TRBJ2-1, with D possibly TRBD2 on 6 matching bases. Germline assignment: CDR1 LNHDA and CDR2 SQIVND (reference sequence). Trimming removed 11 bases at V and 8 bases at J, with 19 bases between. CDR3 length equals 13 residues. The CDR3 nucleotides read TGTGCCTCCAGCGGGTTTAATATCGATGAGCAGTTCTTC. Amino acids: CASSGFNIDEQFF.

This clone was seen just once. The chain joins TRBV6-1 to TRBJ1-2; possible D gene TRBD1, 6 bases. The CDR3 spans 16 residues. Trimming took 1 base from V and 4 from J, leaving 16 bases between them. Germline values: CDR1 MNHNS, CDR2 SASEGT. The CDR3, as DNA: TGTGCCAGCAGTGAAGGGGGACACGGAAGTACCTATGGCTACACCTTC. It encodes CASSEGGHGSTYGYTF.

The V and J genes are TRBV6-4 and TRBJ2-1; maybe TRBD2 (6 bases). The CDR3 has 15 amino acids. The germline V gene encodes CDR1 MRHNA and CDR2 SNTAGT. Trimming took off 3 bases at V and 6 bases at J, with 15 bases between the two ends. The CDR3 nucleotides are TGTGCCAGCAGTGAAGCAGGGACTCCCCTCAATGAGCAGTTCTTC. Protein: CASSEAGTPLNEQFF.

This clone was detected only once. The chain employs TRBV28 and TRBJ2-5; 9 nucleotides match TRBD1. This CDR3 comprises 15 residues. CDR1 is MDHEN, CDR2 SYDVKM, per germline. V lost 5 bases to trimming and J lost 5 bases; unmatched junction nucleotides: 9. The DNA for the CDR3 is TGTGCCAGCAGTAATGATCCCGGGACAGGGGAGACCCAGTACTTC. Amino acids: CASSNDPGTGETQYF.

This chain links TRBV5-1 with TRBJ2-2; 11 bases align to TRBD2. The germline V gene has CDR1 SGHRS and CDR2 YFSETQ. V gave up 5 bases and J gave up 5 bases; unmatched junction bases: 5. The CDR3 runs to 15 residues. The CDR3 is CASRIAGGPTGELFF. The CDR3 DNA sequence: TGCGCCAGCAGGATAGCGGGAGGGCCGACCGGGGAGCTGTTTTTT. The whole variable domain, filled in from reference TRBV5-1 and TRBJ2-2, reads KAGVTQTPRYLIKTRGQQVTLSCSPISGHRSVSWYQQTPGQGLQFLFEYFSETQRNKGNFPGRFSGRQFSNSRSEMNVSTLELGDSALYLCASRIAGGPTGELFFGEGSRLTVL.

The V call is TRBV11-2, the J call TRBJ1-1; TRBD1 matches at 7 bases. Germline V gene sequence: CDR1 SGHAT, CDR2 FQNNGV. The ends lost 5 bases at V and 8 bases at J; junction bases unmatched: 8. CDR3 size: 13 residues. CDR3 region: CASSTPRGREAFF. In nucleotides, the CDR3 is TGTGCCAGCAGCACACCTAGGGGGCGCGAAGCTTTCTTT.

The chain uses TRBV28 and TRBJ2-7; TRBD2 agrees at 10 bases. CDR1 is MDHEN and CDR2 is SYDVKM in the germline V gene. Germline trimming cut 3 bases from V and 0 bases from J; bases unmatched to any gene: 8. This CDR3 region has 17 residues. In DNA form, the CDR3 reads TGTGCCAGCAGTTTTGGTGTAGCGGGAGGAAACTCCTACGAGCAGTACTTC. Translation gives CASSFGVAGGNSYEQYF.

The V and J genes are TRBV7-9 and TRBJ1-2, with D maybe TRBD1 (6 bases). This CDR3 has 15 amino acids. Per germline, CDR1 SEHNR and CDR2 FQNEAQ (reference sequence). V lost 0 bases, J lost 6 bases, and 14 bases lay in between. This CDR3 reads CASSLATGGHDGYTF. CDR3 in DNA: TGTGCCAGCAGCTTAGCAACGGGGGGGCATGATGGCTACACCTTC.

This chain links TRBV18 with TRBJ2-7; the match to TRBD1 covers 12 bases. With 5 bases clipped from V and 6 bases from J, the junction kept 2 bases outside the gene matches. The CDR3 sequence is 13 residues long. The germline CDR1 and CDR2 sequences are KGHSH and LQKENI. This CDR3 reads CASSRDRGLEQYF. The CDR3 DNA reads TGTGCCAGCTCAAGGGACAGGGGGCTCGAGCAGTACTTC.

The rearrangement uses TRBV19 and TRBJ1-5; TRBD1 aligns across 7 bases. CDR3 length equals 13 residues. After removal of 1 base from V and 12 bases from J, the junction contained 6 bases not matched to a gene. The germline gives CDR1 LNHDA, CDR2 SQIVND (reference sequence). The CDR3 reads CASSIVSGDSQHF. The CDR3 region has the DNA TGTGCCAGTAGTATAGTCTCAGGGGACAGCCAGCATTTT.

Written as DNA, the CDR3 is TGTGCCAGCAGCTTGGGGACAGAAGTCAATCAGCCCCAGCATTTT. Protein sequence: CASSLGTEVNQPQHF. The chain joins TRBV5-6 to TRBJ1-5, with D maybe TRBD1 (6 bases). V shed 0 bases and J shed 3 bases, with 10 bases lying between them. The germline CDR1 and CDR2 sequences are SGHDT and YYEEEE. The CDR3 sequence is 15 residues long.

J is TRBJ2-1 and V is TRBV18; D may be TRBD1 (6 bases). V gave up 0 bases and J gave up 9 bases, with 12 bases separating them. From germline, CDR1 is KGHSH and CDR2 LQKENI. This CDR3 comprises 14 residues. For the CDR3, the DNA is TGTGCCAGCTCACCACCGGCAGGGGATCTTGAGCAGTTCTTC. Encoded protein: CASSPPAGDLEQFF. The full variable domain, its missing parts supplied by reference TRBV18 and TRBJ2-1, is NAGVMQNPRHLVRRRGQEARLRCSPMKGHSHVYWYRQLPEEGLKFMVYLQKENIIDESGMPKERFSAEFPKEGPSILRIQQVVRGDSAAYFCASSPPAGDLEQFFGPGTRLTVL.

The rearrangement joins TRBV20-1 to TRBJ2-7; D call uncertain. The germline CDR1 and CDR2 sequences are DFQATT and SNEGSKA (reference sequence). CDR3 length: 11 residues. The ends were cut back, 3 bases at V and 4 bases at J, with 7 bases in the middle. The CDR3 DNA is TGCAGTGCTAGTTCGGGTTACGAGCAGTACTTC. Its translation: CSASSGYEQYF.

This clone was found once. The chain joins TRBV5-6 to TRBJ2-1; unclear D gene. The CDR3 runs 13 residues. Trimming stripped 0 bases from V and 6 bases from J, with 7 bases between. Germline CDR1 SGHDT, CDR2 YYEEEE. DNA for the CDR3: TGTGCCAGCAGCTTGGAACGCGGCAATGAGCAGTTCTTC. Encoded protein: CASSLERGNEQFF.

The gene calls are TRBV6-6 and TRBJ1-2; TRBD1 aligns across 10 bases. This CDR3 has 14 amino acids. Germline V gene sequence: CDR1 MNHNY, CDR2 SVGAGI (reference sequence). The trim removed 7 bases at V and 2 bases at J, leaving 4 bases unmatched. This chain's CDR3 is CASKGTGENYGYTF. For the CDR3, the DNA is TGTGCCAGCAAAGGGACAGGGGAAAACTATGGCTACACCTTC.

V usage is TRBV28 and J usage is TRBJ2-7; D possibly corresponds to TRBD1 (6 bases). The CDR3 loop spans 14 amino acids. Trimming pared 8 bases from V and 3 bases from J, leaving 17 bases between. Germline V CDR1 and CDR2: MDHEN, SYDVKM. Here the CDR3 DNA reads TGTGCCAGCCTGGCGCAGGGGCGGAACTACGAGCAGTACTTC. It is translated as CASLAQGRNYEQYF.